The 9 T cell receptor beta chains below come from one sample, sequenced in a study of blood T cell repertoires in COVID-19 (dated by TCRdb to about 2020). Library construction relied on the immunoSEQ multiplex PCR assay. TCRdb stores this immuneACCESS table with in-frame sequences only. Part of the clones is absent; in the studies checked, under half of the shortfall reflects unresolved V genes, and no reason is known for the rest. A total of some 100,000 clones appear in this sample, about 80% of them only once. Roughly 12% of the sample rests with the top ten. The sequencing sample was made of peripheral blood. The origin of the receptors is a woman aged 70-85 years with acute or convalescent COVID-19.

The V and J genes are TRBV2 and TRBJ1-2, with D possibly TRBD1 on 6 matching bases. V dropped 7 bases and J dropped 0 bases, with 12 bases sitting between them. This CDR3 region has 14 residues. Germline CDR1 SNHLY, CDR2 FYNNEI. In DNA form, the CDR3 reads TGTGCCAGCAAAAGAACAGGGCCTAACTATGGCTACACCTTC. It yields the protein CASKRTGPNYGYTF. The entire variable domain, with the rest obtained from reference TRBV2 and TRBJ1-2, is as follows: EPEVTQTPSHQVTQMGQEVILRCVPISNHLYFYWYRQILGQKVEFLVSFYNNEISEKSEIFDDQFSVERPDGSNFTLKIRSTKLEDSAMYFCASKRTGPNYGYTFGSGTRLTVV.

The rearrangement uses TRBV30 and TRBJ2-2; weak D call: TRBD2 (6 bases). The CDR3 spans 15 residues. V gave up 0 bases and J gave up 1 base, with 9 bases separating them. The germline CDR1 and CDR2 sequences are GTSNPN and SVGIG (reference sequence). DNA of the CDR3: TGTGCCTGGAGTGTAAACGGGGGGAACACCGGGGAGCTGTTTTTT. As protein: CAWSVNGGNTGELFF.

This chain joins TRBV5-6 and TRBJ1-1; the D gene is possibly TRBD1 (6 bases). Trimming shortened V by 4 bases and J by 1 base, and 11 bases separated the two germline ends. Germline V gives CDR1 SGHDT, CDR2 YYEEEE. The CDR3 spans 14 residues. DNA of the CDR3: TGTGCCAGCAGCCAGGACAGCGAGAACACTGAAGCTTTCTTT. Translated, it gives CASSQDSENTEAFF.

The gene calls are TRBV5-1 and TRBJ1-6; perhaps TRBD1 as D (6 bases). This CDR3 has 15 amino acids. CDR1 is SGHRS, CDR2 YFSETQ, per germline. Trimming left V 4 bases short and J 14 bases short, with 22 bases between. This CDR3 reads CASSAASSEGVTLHF. The CDR3 DNA reads TGCGCCAGCAGCGCTGCATCCTCCGAGGGGGTGACCCTCCACTTT.

This rearrangement joins TRBV19 to TRBJ2-3, with 9 nucleotides matching TRBD1. Germline trimming cut 5 bases from V and 3 bases from J; bases unmatched to any gene: 9. Germline CDR1 reads LNHDA; CDR2 reads SQIVND (reference sequence). CDR3 length equals 16 residues. The CDR3 DNA is TGTGCCAGTAGTCGTGGACAGGGGTCTATAACAGATACGCAGTATTTT. It translates to CASSRGQGSITDTQYF.

The V gene is TRBV7-2, the J gene TRBJ2-7, with TRBD1 matching over 8 bases. Trimming took 1 base from V and 10 from J; bases not matched to a gene: 9. Germline V CDR1 and CDR2: SGHTA, FQGNSA. This CDR3 spans 14 amino acids. The DNA for the CDR3 is TGTGCCAGCAGCTTAGTGGGGCAGGGGGCCCCCCAGTACGTC. This encodes CASSLVGQGAPQYV.

The chain carries TRBV3-1 (or the pseudogene TRBV3-2) and TRBJ2-3; D is possibly TRBD2 (6 bases). The CDR3 has 14 residues. V was pared by 1 base and J by 5 bases, with 10 bases between. CDR1 LGHDT and CDR2 YNNKEL come from the germline V gene (reference sequence). The CDR3 loop reads CASSQGYSGDTQYF. The CDR3 bases are TGTGCCAGCAGCCAAGGATATAGCGGAGATACGCAGTATTTT.

The V call is TRBV10-3, the J call TRBJ1-2; 9 nucleotides match TRBD1. The CDR3 runs 13 residues. The germline CDR1 and CDR2 sequences are ENHRY and SYGVKD. V shed 7 bases, J shed 8 bases, and the junction held 8 bases outside the gene matches. The CDR3 loop is CAITPDRGTGYTF. In nucleotides, the CDR3 is TGTGCCATCACACCCGACAGGGGGACGGGCTACACCTTC.

This chain uses TRBV5-4 with TRBJ1-1, with a possible D match to TRBD1 (5 bases). V was pared by 0 bases and J by 0 bases, with 15 bases between. Per germline, CDR1 SGHNT and CDR2 YYREEE (reference sequence). The CDR3 runs to 17 residues. In nucleotides, the CDR3 is TGTGCCAGCAGCTTGGCCGGGCGGGGAGGGGTGAACACTGAAGCTTTCTTT. Its protein is CASSLAGRGGVNTEAFF.